The rows below give T cell receptor beta chains drawn from one sample of a study of early T cells in non-severe SARS-CoV-2 infection. TCRdb re-called the 5' RACE reads through MiXCR, storing one row per CDR3 protein. The sample has roughly 80,000 distinct CDR3 sequences; roughly 6% are singletons. The specimen was whole blood. All receptors derive from an adult who was a healthcare worker with PCR-confirmed SARS-CoV-2 infection or an uninfected control (not recorded which). The CDR3 runs from the conserved cysteine through the conserved F or W. The D gene is left open where the match is weak. Expanded clones get a size class; other rows say once, few or many, or leave the size out.

v_call,j_call,clone_size,d_call,cdr3_aa,cdr3_nt
TRBV6-2/TRBV6-3,TRBJ2-7,many,.,CASTPSGGSYEQYF,TGTGCCAGCACCCCTAGTGGGGGCAGCTACGAGCAGTACTTC
TRBV6-4,TRBJ2-1,many,TRBD2,CASSDSSRGDNNEQFF,TGTGCCAGCAGTGACTCGAGTCGGGGGGATAACAATGAGCAGTTCTTC
TRBV11-2,TRBJ2-1,few,.,CASSKGPQSYNEQFF,TGTGCCAGCAGCAAGGGGCCCCAGTCCTACAATGAGCAGTTCTTC
TRBV25-1,TRBJ1-4,.,.,CASSDGGTRNEKLFF,TGTGCCAGCAGTGATGGTGGGACTAGGAATGAAAAACTGTTTTTT
TRBV11-2,TRBJ2-2,many,.,CASSSRASPGRTGELFF,TGTGCCAGCAGCTCCCGGGCCTCCCCGGGAAGGACCGGGGAGCTGTTTTTT
TRBV7-2,TRBJ2-5,few,.,CASSLARGRVQETQYF,TGTGCCAGCAGCTTAGCCAGGGGCCGGGTCCAAGAGACCCAGTACTTC
TRBV7-2,TRBJ2-1,many,.,CASSGRGKGEQFF,TGTGCCAGCAGCGGCCGGGGGAAGGGTGAGCAGTTCTTC
TRBV5-4,TRBJ2-7,few,TRBD1,CASSLGQGNEQYF,TGTGCCAGCAGCTTGGGACAGGGCAACGAGCAGTACTTC
TRBV14,TRBJ2-7,.,.,CASSLYLDTMFTYEQLEYF,TGTGCCAGCAGCCTTTACCTTGATACCATGTTCACCTACGAGCAGCTCGAGTACTTC
TRBV7-9,TRBJ2-3,.,TRBD1,CASSRQGARLVGEDTQYF,TGTGCCAGCAGCCGACAGGGGGCGAGGCTAGTCGGGGAAGATACGCAGTATTTT
TRBV18,TRBJ1-1,many,TRBD1,CASSRDSLNTEAFF,TGTGCCAGCTCTCGGGACAGTTTGAACACTGAAGCTTTCTTT
TRBV5-4,TRBJ2-1,many,TRBD1,CASSLRTGEVDEQFF,TGTGCCAGCAGCTTACGGACAGGGGAGGTGGATGAGCAGTTCTTC
TRBV5-1,TRBJ2-2,.,.,CASSGGTLAGELFF,TGCGCCAGCAGCGGGGGGACTTTGGCCGGGGAGCTGTTTTTT
TRBV7-2,TRBJ2-5,few,.,CASSLHRETQYF,TGTGCCAGCAGCTTACATAGAGAGACCCAGTACTTC
TRBV6-2/TRBV6-3,TRBJ1-5,.,TRBD1,CVSTSHGTAPQHF,TGTGTCAGCACTAGCCACGGGACAGCGCCCCAGCATTTT
TRBV25-1,TRBJ2-7,many,.,CASSEDRRPGDEQYF,TGTGCCAGCAGTGAGGACCGCCGTCCGGGGGACGAGCAGTACTTC
TRBV12-3/TRBV12-4,TRBJ2-5,many,TRBD2,CASSPWDGLAGSKETQYF,TGTGCCAGCAGTCCCTGGGATGGACTAGCGGGATCGAAAGAGACCCAGTACTTC
TRBV27,TRBJ2-2,.,.,CASSTWGRGGPGELFF,TGTGCCAGCAGTACCTGGGGGCGAGGGGGTCCCGGGGAGCTGTTTTTT
TRBV15,TRBJ2-7,few,.,CATSRGTGGRFEQYF,TGTGCCACCAGCAGAGGCACCGGGGGCCGTTTCGAGCAGTACTTC
TRBV7-9,TRBJ2-6,many,.,CASSSGANVLTF,TGTGCCAGCAGCTCTGGGGCCAACGTCCTGACTTTC
TRBV5-1,TRBJ2-1,many,.,CASSLGRDNEQFF,TGCGCCAGCAGCTTGGGCAGGGACAATGAGCAGTTCTTC
TRBV6-5,TRBJ1-2,many,.,CASSGKGLRGYTF,TGTGCCAGCAGCGGAAAGGGGCTGCGGGGCTACACCTTC
TRBV5-1,TRBJ1-1,many,.,CASSLVAENTEAFF,TGCGCCAGCAGCTTGGTCGCCGAGAACACTGAAGCTTTCTTT
TRBV6-5,TRBJ1-5,many,TRBD1,CASSSIQGATGNQPQHF,TGTGCCAGCAGTTCGATACAGGGGGCGACTGGCAATCAGCCCCAGCATTTT
TRBV4-3,TRBJ2-7,.,.,CASRMEENRSYEQYF,TGCGCCAGCAGGATGGAAGAGAATCGTTCCTACGAGCAGTACTTC
TRBV30,TRBJ2-3,few,.,CAWSVISGLRTDTQYF,TGTGCCTGGTCTGTTATATCGGGACTCCGCACAGATACGCAGTATTTT
TRBV6-1,TRBJ2-2,many,.,CASRNRDLGSPGELFF,TGTGCCAGCAGGAACCGGGACTTAGGGAGTCCCGGGGAGCTGTTTTTT
TRBV18,TRBJ1-2,few,.,CASSPGDKVYGYTF,TGTGCCAGCTCACCTGGGGACAAAGTATATGGCTACACCTTC
TRBV7-9,TRBJ2-7,.,TRBD2,CASSLAGDLYEQYF,TGTGCCAGCAGCTTGGCGGGGGACCTCTACGAGCAGTACTTC
TRBV29-1,TRBJ1-2,many,.,CSVDGQTYGYTF,TGCAGCGTTGATGGGCAGACCTATGGCTACACCTTC
TRBV6-5,TRBJ1-5,.,.,CASSSQGNQPQHF,TGTGCCAGCAGTTCTCAGGGGAATCAGCCCCAGCATTTT
TRBV28,TRBJ2-7,.,TRBD1,CASSLDRGGSYEQYF,TGTGCCAGCAGTTTAGACAGGGGGGGTTCCTACGAGCAGTACTTC
TRBV27,TRBJ1-5,.,.,CASRRAGARQPQHF,TGTGCCAGCAGAAGAGCAGGGGCGCGTCAGCCCCAGCATTTT
TRBV28,TRBJ1-5,.,.,CASSRERQPQHF,TGTGCCAGCAGCCGTGAACGTCAGCCCCAGCATTTT
TRBV20-1,TRBJ2-1,few,TRBD2,CSARPLTSVNEQFF,TGCAGTGCTAGACCCCTCACTAGCGTAAATGAGCAGTTCTTC
TRBV18,TRBJ2-7,many,TRBD1,CASSPQGQAYEQYF,TGTGCCAGCTCACCACAGGGACAGGCTTACGAGCAGTACTTC
TRBV7-2,TRBJ1-6,few,TRBD1,CASSLNRGRSPLHF,TGTGCCAGCAGCTTAAACAGGGGGCGTTCACCCCTCCACTTT
TRBV29-1,TRBJ1-2,many,.,CSVVDWGDRNGYTF,TGCAGCGTTGTTGATTGGGGGGATAGGAATGGCTACACCTTC
TRBV5-1,TRBJ1-1,.,.,CASSLEATTEALF,TGCGCCAGCAGCTTGGAGGCTACCACTGAAGCTTTGTTT
TRBV4-1,TRBJ2-2,many,.,CASSPQTTSNTGELFF,TGCGCCAGCAGCCCCCAGACTACTTCGAACACCGGGGAGCTGTTTTTT
TRBV11-3,TRBJ2-3,few,.,CASSLTSSTDTQYF,TGTGCCAGCAGCTTAACATCTAGCACAGATACGCAGTATTTT
TRBV7-2,TRBJ2-5,.,TRBD2,CASSLDFTASGQETQYF,TGTGCCAGCAGCTTAGATTTCACGGCTAGCGGACAAGAGACCCAGTACTTC
TRBV7-9,TRBJ2-1,.,TRBD1,CASSLLGTGKNEQFF,TGTGCCAGCAGCTTACTGGGGACAGGGAAAAATGAGCAGTTCTTC
TRBV7-2,TRBJ2-5,many,.,CASSMPSGSVAQYF,TGTGCCAGCAGCATGCCGAGTGGGTCGGTGGCCCAGTACTTC
TRBV12-3/TRBV12-4,TRBJ2-3,many,TRBD1,CASSPDRGRTDTQYF,TGTGCCAGCAGTCCGGACAGGGGCAGAACAGATACGCAGTATTTT
TRBV6-6,TRBJ1-1,many,TRBD1,CASNKDRGLTEAFF,TGTGCCAGCAACAAGGACAGGGGACTCACTGAAGCTTTCTTT
TRBV27,TRBJ2-2,medium-sized,.,CASSLQYGELFF,TGTGCCAGCAGTTTACAGTACGGGGAGCTGTTTTTT
TRBV5-6,TRBJ1-1,many,.,CASSSDSSTEAFF,TGTGCCAGCAGCTCCGACAGCAGCACTGAAGCTTTCTTT
TRBV10-3,TRBJ2-1,many,TRBD2,CAISGLAGYNEQFF,TGTGCCATCAGTGGACTAGCGGGGTACAATGAGCAGTTCTTC
TRBV28,TRBJ2-5,many,TRBD2,CASSLTSGGPPETQYF,TGTGCCAGCAGTTTAACTAGCGGGGGGCCCCCAGAGACCCAGTACTTC
TRBV6-2/TRBV6-3,TRBJ2-5,.,TRBD1,CASSYLAPGGKETQYF,TGTGCCAGCAGTTACTTGGCCCCAGGGGGTAAGGAGACCCAGTACTTC
TRBV5-1,TRBJ2-1,.,.,CASSLVGDNEQFF,TGCGCCAGCAGCTTGGTTGGGGACAATGAGCAGTTCTTC
TRBV10-3,TRBJ1-2,few,.,CAISEDGYGYTF,TGTGCCATCAGTGAGGACGGCTATGGCTACACCTTC